These 7 T cell receptor beta chains originate from one sample sequenced in a study of T-cell memory formation after mild COVID-19. One entry per CDR3 protein, called by TCRdb with MiXCR from the 5' RACE reads. This table holds around 250,000 distinct CDR3 sequences, over 9% found once. The material sequenced was PBMCs or a T cell subset sorted from them (not recorded which). All receptors derive from a young man who had mild COVID-19 (a few samples of this study predate the infection). Cell type and time point are not known.

Only a few counts were recorded for this clonotype. The chain combines TRBV20-1 with TRBJ2-5, with 7 nucleotides matching TRBD2. Trimming cost V 6 bases and J 1 base; bases outside gene matches: 5. The length of the CDR3 is 13 residues. The V gene's germline CDR1 is DFQATT and CDR2 SNEGSKA (reference sequence). DNA of the CDR3: TGCAGTGCCAACGGGGGGACCCAAGAGACCCAGTACTTC. This translates into CSANGGTQETQYF.

Of note for this clonotype: A much larger clone differs from this one at a single base, so this may be a read error. The chain uses TRBV20-1 and TRBJ1-4; D gene uncertain. The CDR3 consists of 18 residues. Between the trimmed V and J ends, which lost 2 bases and 3 bases, there was a span of 22 bases. Germline V gives CDR1 DFQATT, CDR2 SNEGSKA (reference sequence). The CDR3 region is CSARKDMVGSRANEKLFF. For the CDR3, the DNA is TGCAGTGCTAGAAAAGACATGGTCGGTTCGAGGGCTAATGAAAAACTGTTTTTT.

The J gene is TRBJ2-1, the V gene TRBV12-3 or TRBV12-4; TRBD1 might be the D (5 bases). The length of the CDR3 is 15 residues. Deletions cut 6 bases from V and 2 bases from J, with 14 bases between. The CDR3 coding sequence is TGTGCCAGCAGATCCCAGGGCGGACCCTACAATGAGCAGTTCTTC. It specifies CASRSQGGPYNEQFF.

There are a few counts of this clonotype. The gene calls are TRBV12-3 or TRBV12-4 and TRBJ1-5, with 7 bases fitting TRBD1. The V segment lost 5 bases and the J segment 4 bases; nucleotides outside the gene matches: 11. The CDR3 length is 16 residues. The CDR3 sequence is CASSVRGVTGNQPQHF. For the CDR3, the DNA is TGTGCCAGCAGTGTCAGGGGGGTGACTGGAAATCAGCCCCAGCATTTT.

This clonotype was observed a handful of times. This chain uses TRBV27 with TRBJ1-2; 7 bases map to TRBD1. The trim removed 4 bases at V and 11 bases at J, leaving 16 bases unmatched. This CDR3 contains 15 residues. The germline CDR1 and CDR2 sequences are MNHEY and SMNVEV (reference sequence). The CDR3 region is CASSYRQGAPVGYTF. Written as DNA, the CDR3 is TGTGCCAGCAGTTACCGACAGGGAGCCCCGGTGGGGTACACCTTC.

The CDR3 here is CASSLSRTGSYGYTF. CDR3 DNA: TGCGCCAGCAGCTTATCCAGGACAGGGAGCTATGGCTACACCTTC. This sequence joins TRBV5-1 and TRBJ1-2; TRBD1 aligns across 8 bases. Germline assignment: CDR1 SGHRS and CDR2 YFSETQ. V lost 2 bases to trimming and J lost 4 bases; unmatched junction nucleotides: 7. The CDR3 has 15 residues.

This clonotype was seen a few times. The chain's CDR3 is CASSFPGQAPGELFF. The CDR3 DNA follows: TGCGCCAGCAGCTTTCCCGGACAGGCCCCCGGGGAGCTGTTTTTT. The chain couples TRBV5-1 to TRBJ2-2; TRBD1 agrees at 7 bases. Losses at the gene ends were 2 bases for V and 6 bases for J; bases not matched to a gene: 7. The germline gives CDR1 SGHRS, CDR2 YFSETQ. The CDR3 covers 15 residues.